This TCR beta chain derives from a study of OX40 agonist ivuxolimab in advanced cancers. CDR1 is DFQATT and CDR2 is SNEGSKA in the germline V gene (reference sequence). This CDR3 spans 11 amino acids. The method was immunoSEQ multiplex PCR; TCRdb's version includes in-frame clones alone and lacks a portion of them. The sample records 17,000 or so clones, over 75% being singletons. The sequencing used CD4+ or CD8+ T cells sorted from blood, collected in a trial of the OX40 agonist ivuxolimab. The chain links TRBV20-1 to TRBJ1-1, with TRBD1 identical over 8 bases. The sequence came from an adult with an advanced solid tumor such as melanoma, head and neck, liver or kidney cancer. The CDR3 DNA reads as TGCGGCCTAGACAGGGGCACTGAAGCTTTCTTT. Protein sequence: CGLDRGTEAFF.